This entry lists 23 T cell receptor beta chains sequenced from one sample in a study of T-cell memory formation after mild COVID-19. TCRdb reprocessed the 5' RACE reads with MiXCR, giving one entry per CDR3 protein. The profile shows roughly 220,000 distinct CDR3 sequences, more than 8% of them singletons. Sequencing input: PBMCs or a T cell subset sorted from them (not recorded which). The receptor source for this set is a man younger than 35 who had mild COVID-19 (a few samples of this study predate the infection). Cell type and time point are not known.

This sequence joins TRBV5-6 and TRBJ1-1, with TRBD1 as a possible D gene (6 bases). The germline V and J ends were trimmed by 1 base and 1 base, with 11 bases remaining between them. The CDR3 is 15 amino acids. Per the germline V gene, CDR1 is SGHDT and CDR2 is YYEEEE. In DNA form, the CDR3 reads TGTGCCAGCAGCTTGTGGGGGGCCACGAACACTGAAGCTTTCTTT. Its protein is CASSLWGATNTEAFF.

V gene TRBV20-1 combines with J gene TRBJ1-1; D is uncertain. Looked up from germline, CDR1 is DFQATT and CDR2 is SNEGSKA (reference sequence). CDR3 length: 11 residues. With 5 bases removed from V and 1 base from J, the gap between germline ends came to 5 bases. CDR3 amino acids: CSALGNTEAFF. The CDR3 nucleotides read TGCAGTGCTCTTGGGAACACTGAAGCTTTCTTT.

This chain links TRBV7-9 with TRBJ2-7, with TRBD1 matching over 8 bases. In germline, CDR1 is SEHNR, CDR2 FQNEAQ (reference sequence). V lost 2 bases and J lost 1; bases outside the gene matches: 4. The length of the CDR3 is 15 residues. DNA for the CDR3: TGTGCCAGCAGCTTATGGACAGGGATATCCTACGAGCAGTACGTC. It translates to CASSLWTGISYEQYV.

The V gene is TRBV12-3 or TRBV12-4, the J gene TRBJ2-5, with TRBD2 matching 8 bases. The trim removed 5 bases at V and 4 bases at J, leaving 12 bases unmatched. The CDR3 is 16 residues long. CDR3: CASSPHRAGEGETQYF. In DNA, the CDR3 is TGTGCCAGCAGTCCCCACCGAGCGGGGGAGGGAGAGACCCAGTACTTC.

This clonotype was counted only a few times. This chain links TRBV12-3 or TRBV12-4 with TRBJ2-5, with 8 bases identical to TRBD1. CDR3 length equals 15 residues. V lost 4 bases to trimming and J lost 1 base; unmatched junction nucleotides: 5. CDR3 bases: TGTGCCAGCAGTTATGGACAGGGTGTCCAAGAGACCCAGTACTTC. Residues: CASSYGQGVQETQYF.

In its sample, this clonotype was seen many times. The chain has TRBV12-3 or TRBV12-4 and TRBJ2-2; possible D gene TRBD2, 5 bases. This CDR3 has 13 residues. With 1 base removed from V and 8 bases from J, the gap between germline ends came to 8 bases. CDR3 DNA sequence: TGTGCCAGCAGTTTAGTCAGGAGGGGGGAGCTGTTTTTT. As protein: CASSLVRRGELFF.

The chain carries TRBV30 and TRBJ2-6, with no clear D. Deletions cut 2 bases from V and 4 bases from J, with 9 bases between. Germline V lookup: CDR1 GTSNPN, CDR2 SVGIG (reference sequence). The CDR3 has 14 amino acids. Here the CDR3 DNA reads TGTGCCTGGAGTATCCGTGGGGGGGCCAACGTCCTGACTTTC. Translated: CAWSIRGGANVLTF.

The chain joins TRBV7-9 to TRBJ1-6; D gene unclear. Germline V gene data show CDR1 as SEHNR and CDR2 as FQNEAQ (reference sequence). The CDR3 is 13 amino acids. The V end was cut by 0 bases, the J end by 7 bases, with 4 bases between. CDR3 sequence (DNA): TGTGCCAGCAGCTTAGCTGGGAATTCACCCCTCCACTTT. Encoded protein: CASSLAGNSPLHF.

This clonotype was seen a few times. The chain employs TRBV27 and TRBJ2-3; maybe TRBD2 (5 bases). V was pared by 5 bases and J by 9 bases, with 15 bases between. CDR3 length: 13 residues. Germline V CDR1 and CDR2: MNHEY, SMNVEV (reference sequence). CDR3 sequence (DNA): TGTGCCAGCAGTACCCGCCAGGAGCGGACGCAGTATTTT. Protein sequence: CASSTRQERTQYF.

This clonotype has only a few counts. The V and J genes are TRBV12-3 or TRBV12-4 and TRBJ2-7, with D perhaps matching TRBD2 (5 bases). The CDR3 length is 13 residues. Trimming cost V 4 bases and J 9 bases, with 16 bases left between them. The CDR3 sequence is CASSSTLGRGQYV. CDR3 nucleotide sequence: TGTGCCAGCAGTTCAACTCTGGGTCGGGGGCAGTACGTC.

This clonotype was counted a few times. V is TRBV19 and J is TRBJ1-3; D not certain. The germline V gene has CDR1 LNHDA and CDR2 SQIVND (reference sequence). This CDR3 contains 14 residues. Deletions cut 10 bases from V and 0 bases from J, with 13 bases between. The CDR3 DNA reads as TGTGCCATACGACCGGACCTCTCTGGAAACACCATATATTTT. This encodes CAIRPDLSGNTIYF.

The chain carries TRBV20-1 and TRBJ1-2; 7 bases are shared with TRBD1. Germline trimming cut 6 bases from V and 4 bases from J; bases unmatched to any gene: 8. Germline CDR1 DFQATT, CDR2 SNEGSKA (reference sequence). This CDR3 contains 13 residues. The CDR3: CSALSGQIYGYTF. DNA for the CDR3: TGCAGTGCCCTGTCGGGACAGATCTATGGCTACACCTTC.

About this clonotype itself: A read error may explain this, as a much larger clone is one base away. V gene TRBV2 combines with J gene TRBJ2-2; 15 positions agree with TRBD2. The CDR3 length is 17 residues. The germline gives CDR1 SNHLY, CDR2 FYNNEI. The J segment lost 1 base and the V segment lost 6 bases, leaving 3 bases of the junction unmatched. The CDR3 protein is CASSEGLAGGNTGELFF. CDR3 DNA sequence: TGTGCCAGCAGCGAGGGACTAGCGGGGGGGAACACCGGGGAGCTGTTTTTT.

This clonotype was seen a handful of times. The CDR3 spells CASSFGLAGTTDTQYF. The CDR3 DNA reads as TGTGCCAGCAGCTTCGGACTAGCGGGGACCACAGATACGCAGTATTTT. V usage is TRBV7-8 and J usage is TRBJ2-3, with 12 bases lining up with TRBD2. The CDR3 has 16 residues. Germline CDR1 is SGHVS and CDR2 is FQNEAQ. The ends lost 3 bases at V and 2 bases at J; junction bases unmatched: 3.

Points on this clonotype: The CDR3 does not end in the conserved phenylalanine or tryptophan, so this is likely a read error. The limits of the CDR3 on the DNA are not certain, so only TCRdb's listed CDR3 is given. This chain uses TRBV12-3 or TRBV12-4 with TRBJ1-1. The CDR3 extends over 13 residues, inclusive of both ends. The CDR3 region is CASSRSIRGGSRM.

This clonotype was seen more than once but under ten times. The chain employs TRBV27 and TRBJ2-7; D unclear. This CDR3 is 16 amino acids long. Germline CDR1 is MNHEY and CDR2 is SMNVEV (reference sequence). V lost 2 bases to trimming and J lost 0 bases, with 14 bases between them. The CDR3 region is CASSLTSLTASYEQYF. The CDR3, as DNA: TGTGCCAGCAGTTTAACCAGTCTGACGGCCTCCTACGAGCAGTACTTC.

A few counts support this clonotype. The gene calls are TRBV7-2 and TRBJ2-1; 10 bases are a match to TRBD2. The CDR3 sequence is 16 residues long. Germline V gene data show CDR1 as SGHTA and CDR2 as FQGNSA. V lost 0 bases, J lost 7 bases, and 6 bases stayed unmatched. The CDR3 bases are TGTGCCAGCAGCTTAGCCAGCGGGGGGGCGATGAATGAGCAGTTCTTC. It yields the protein CASSLASGGAMNEQFF.

This clonotype was detected only a few times. The genes are TRBV7-2 and TRBJ2-1; TRBD2 agrees at 9 bases. The CDR3 sequence is 16 residues long. V gave up 2 bases and J gave up 8 bases; unmatched junction bases: 10. Germline values: CDR1 SGHTA, CDR2 FQGNSA. In DNA form, the CDR3 reads TGTGCCAGCAGCTTACTTGCGGGGGGGCCTCGGTATGAGCAGTTCTTC. It translates to CASSLLAGGPRYEQFF.

There are many counts of this clonotype. The chain joins TRBV5-1 to TRBJ1-1; D remains ambiguous. V was shortened by 0 bases and J by 4 bases, with 13 bases between the two germline ends. CDR1 and CDR2 (germline): SGHRS, YFSETQ. This CDR3 spans 15 amino acids. CDR3 amino acids: CASSLDLMWGTEAFF. The DNA of the CDR3 is TGCGCCAGCAGCTTGGATCTCATGTGGGGCACTGAAGCTTTCTTT.

This clonotype occurred a few times. The chain is built from TRBV12-3 or TRBV12-4 and TRBJ1-1, with D perhaps matching TRBD1 (6 bases). The V end was cut by 4 bases, the J end by 7 bases, with 19 bases between. The CDR3 extends over 15 amino acids. The CDR3 nucleotides are TGTGCCAGCAGTTGGGGGACACCTCGAACAGGTGAAGCTTTCTTT. Translated: CASSWGTPRTGEAFF.

The chain joins TRBV6-2 or TRBV6-3 to TRBJ2-2; tentatively, D is TRBD1 (6 bases). The V end was cut by 2 bases, the J end by 6 bases, with 10 bases between. Per germline, CDR1 MNHEY and CDR2 SVGEGT. CDR3 size: 14 residues. The CDR3 nucleotides are TGTGCCAGCAGTTACCTACAGGGTTCCGGGGAGCTGTTTTTT. Protein: CASSYLQGSGELFF.

The gene calls are TRBV12-3 or TRBV12-4 and TRBJ1-2; D possibly corresponds to TRBD1 (5 bases). This CDR3 comprises 15 residues. Trimming took 6 bases from V and 3 from J, leaving 17 bases between them. The CDR3 sequence: CASSQEWGGDYGYTF. The DNA of the CDR3 is TGTGCCAGCAGCCAAGAATGGGGCGGGGACTATGGCTACACCTTC.

The chain links TRBV24-1 to TRBJ2-5, with 11 bases matching TRBD1. The CDR3 length is 13 residues. The germline gives CDR1 KGHDR, CDR2 SFDVKD. Unmatched junction bases numbered 2, after V lost 9 bases and J lost 3 bases. This chain's CDR3 is CATGDRGEETQYF. The CDR3 DNA reads as TGTGCCACCGGGGACAGGGGGGAAGAGACCCAGTACTTC.